This TCR beta chain was sequenced during a study of neurological immune-mediated disorders. Study-level points and caveats: When the repertoires were sorted by phylogenetic grouping, those of 18 of 34 multiple sclerosis patients ended up in one related-CDR3 cluster, a possible signature.

By 5'RACE with 10-nucleotide random UMIs, the cDNA was made. TCRdb used MiXCR to reprocess the 5' RACE reads, holding one entry per CDR3 protein. The sample yields approximately 66,000 distinct CDR3 sequences, around 3% seen once. The CDR3 is 14 amino acids. The trim removed 5 bases at V and 0 bases at J, leaving 3 bases unmatched. In its sample, this clonotype was seen many times. Antigen specificity is unknown. The unsorted libraries were prepared from 2 million PBMCs (stored at -80 C). The receptor was derived from a man in his forties with multiple sclerosis. The sequencing sample was made of PBMCs. The V gene is TRBV12-3 or TRBV12-4, the J gene TRBJ1-1; 7 positions match TRBD1. CDR3 sequence reads: CASSTDRVNTEAFF. In DNA, the CDR3 is TGTGCCAGCAGTACCGACAGGGTGAACACTGAAGCTTTCTTT.